The rows below give T cell receptor beta chains drawn from one sample of a study of T cell changes during pregnancy in multiple sclerosis. Data came from immunoSEQ multiplex PCR; TCRdb stores just in-frame clones and leaves some out. The table includes about 36,000 clones, 90% to 95% detected once. The material was CD4+ T cells from peripheral blood mononuclear cells, obtained after pregnancy. All receptors come from a female donor with multiple sclerosis, enrolled in a pregnancy study. Each CDR3 is given with its conserved first and last residue. D genes are given only for firm matches. Size tells how often a clone was seen (once, few, many) or the class of an expanded clone, and some rows leave it out.

v_call	j_call	d_call	clone_size	cdr3_nt	cdr3_aa
TRBV5-5	TRBJ2-1	TRBD2	NA	TGTGCCAGCAGCCGGGACTACCGTGAGCAGTTCTTC	CASSRDYREQFF
TRBV5-4	TRBJ2-3	TRBD2	NA	TGTGCCAGCAGCTGGTCCGGGGGGACCACAGATACGCAGTATTTT	CASSWSGGTTDTQYF
TRBV5-1	TRBJ2-3	NA	NA	TGCGCCAGTTGTCCAGGGGACGGCACAGATACGCAGTATTTT	CASCPGDGTDTQYF
TRBV7-9	TRBJ1-5	TRBD1	NA	TGTGCCAGCAGCCTAGGGACAGGGGGAAATCAGCCCCAGCATTTT	CASSLGTGGNQPQHF
TRBV7-8	TRBJ1-2	TRBD1	NA	TGTGCCAGCAGAGGGACAGGGGGCCACCCAAACTATGGCTACACCTTC	CASRGTGGHPNYGYTF
TRBV28	TRBJ1-4	NA	NA	TGTGCCAGCGAGACAGGAGGATCTTCCGAAAAACTGTTTTTT	CASETGGSSEKLFF
TRBV10-3	TRBJ2-7	TRBD1	NA	TGTGCCACCCATCAATCTAGGACAGGGTTTTACGAGCAGTACTTC	CATHQSRTGFYEQYF
TRBV2	TRBJ2-3	TRBD2	NA	TGTGCCAGCACCATGAGCGGGGGGGGAGGAGATACGCAGTATTTT	CASTMSGGGGDTQYF
TRBV2	TRBJ2-7	NA	NA	TGTGCCAGCAACCCGACAGTCTACGAGCAGTACTTC	CASNPTVYEQYF
TRBV2	TRBJ1-3	TRBD1	NA	TGTGCCAGTAGACAGGGTGTCCTGAACACCATATATTTT	CASRQGVLNTIYF
TRBV6-6	TRBJ1-1	NA	few	TGTGCCAGCAGTTCCAGGAGGGGGAACACTGAAGCTTTCTTT	CASSSRRGNTEAFF